These 14 T cell receptor beta chains were sequenced from one sample in a study of identical twins. TCRdb itself ran the 5' RACE reads through MiXCR, one entry per CDR3 protein. This sample has about 730,000 distinct CDR3 sequences; 20% to 25% occur once, and the top ten carry 4% to 5.5%. This same sample was also part of a study on T cells expressing NK-cell markers.

The sequencing sample was made of PBMCs. The receptors come from a woman between 18 and 30 years old in good health.

Only a few counts were recorded for this clonotype. The chain uses TRBV6-5 and TRBJ2-1; 10 bases are a match to TRBD2. The length of the CDR3 is 16 residues. The V segment lost 0 bases and the J segment 7 bases; nucleotides outside the gene matches: 6. Germline V gene lookup returns CDR1 MNHEY and CDR2 SVGAGI. CDR3 bases: TGTGCCAGCAGTTACTCTGAGCGGGAGGGCCGGAATGAGCAGTTCTTC. This sequence encodes CASSYSEREGRNEQFF.

The rearrangement uses TRBV9 and TRBJ2-1; a possible D gene is TRBD1 (5 bases). The CDR3 runs 17 residues. Trimming took 3 bases from V and 1 from J, leaving 17 bases between them. The germline gives CDR1 SGDLS, CDR2 YYNGEE. CDR3 sequence: CASSGSGRGGSYNEQFF. The CDR3 DNA reads TGTGCCAGCAGCGGTAGTGGTAGGGGCGGTTCCTACAATGAGCAGTTCTTC.

For the CDR3, the DNA is TGCAGTGCTAGAAGACTAGCGGGGGGGGCCGATGAGCAGTTCTTC. As protein: CSARRLAGGADEQFF. V is TRBV20-1 and J is TRBJ2-1, with 14 bases lining up with TRBD2. This CDR3 has 15 residues. Germline V gives CDR1 DFQATT, CDR2 SNEGSKA (reference sequence). Losses at the gene ends were 2 bases for V and 8 bases for J; bases not matched to a gene: 5.

This clonotype has only a few counts. The chain has TRBV12-3 or TRBV12-4 and TRBJ2-1, with 13 bases lining up with TRBD2. The CDR3 runs 17 residues. J gave up 8 bases and V 3 bases, and 10 bases lay outside the gene matches. Written as DNA, the CDR3 is TGTGCCAGCAGTTTCACCCGGCGGACTAGCGGGAGCTATGAGCAGTTCTTC. Its translation is CASSFTRRTSGSYEQFF.

The J gene is TRBJ2-3, the V gene TRBV20-1, with 13 bases identical to TRBD2. Losses at the gene ends were 1 base for V and 5 bases for J; bases not matched to a gene: 9. Germline loops: CDR1 DFQATT, CDR2 SNEGSKA (reference sequence). This CDR3 comprises 17 residues. Here the CDR3 DNA reads TGCAGTGCTAGAGCCCCGACTAGCGGGGGGCAGATAGATACGCAGTATTTT. Protein: CSARAPTSGGQIDTQYF.

The chain joins TRBV9 to TRBJ2-2, with a possible D match to TRBD1 (5 bases). The germline gives CDR1 SGDLS, CDR2 YYNGEE. This CDR3 is built from 16 residues. V was cut by 4 bases and J by 2 bases, with 15 bases left in between. CDR3 sequence reads: CASSSPRGANTGELFF. CDR3 sequence (DNA): TGTGCCAGCAGCTCCCCCCGTGGGGCTAACACCGGGGAGCTGTTTTTT. Supplemented by reference TRBV9 and TRBJ2-2, the full variable domain reads DSGVTQTPKHLITATGQRVTLRCSPRSGDLSVYWYQQSLDQGLQFLIQYYNGEERAKGNILERFSAQQFPDLHSELNLSSLELGDSALYFCASSSPRGANTGELFFGEGSRLTVL.

This clonotype was detected a few times. V is TRBV20-1 and J is TRBJ2-3; tentative D call: TRBD1 (5 bases). The length of the CDR3 is 15 residues. V lost 3 bases to trimming and J lost 5 bases, with 18 bases between them. Germline CDR1 reads DFQATT; CDR2 reads SNEGSKA (reference sequence). CDR3 residues: CSASDSTAALDTQYF. DNA of the CDR3: TGCAGTGCTAGTGACTCGACAGCCGCCTTAGATACGCAGTATTTT.

The table lists this clonotype with a few counts. The rearrangement joins TRBV4-3 to TRBJ2-1, with 8 bases matching TRBD1. CDR3 length equals 16 residues. J gave up 1 base and V 2 bases, and 4 bases lay outside the gene matches. Germline values: CDR1 LGHNA, CDR2 YSLEER. In DNA, the CDR3 is TGCGCCAGCAGCCAATGGACAGGGTTGTCCTACAATGAGCAGTTCTTC. Protein product: CASSQWTGLSYNEQFF.

The V gene is TRBV20-1, the J gene TRBJ2-7; TRBD1 agrees at 11 bases. The CDR3 has 13 residues. V shed 6 bases, J shed 6 bases, and the junction held 7 bases outside the gene matches. The V gene's germline CDR1 is DFQATT and CDR2 SNEGSKA (reference sequence). CDR3 DNA sequence: TGCAGTGCCCGGGACAGGGGGTCTCGCGAGCAGTACTTC. Translated: CSARDRGSREQYF.

The chain carries TRBV10-1 and TRBJ2-2; D ambiguous. Trimming cost V 2 bases and J 7 bases, with 8 bases left between them. Germline values: CDR1 WNHNN, CDR2 SYGVQD (reference sequence). This CDR3 contains 13 residues. CDR3 DNA: TGCGCCAGCAGTGAGCCCAACGTCGGGGAGCTGTTTTTT. Translating gives CASSEPNVGELFF.

The chain has TRBV29-1 and TRBJ2-4; no reliable D call. CDR1 is SQVTM and CDR2 is ANQGSEA in the germline V gene. This CDR3 spans 14 amino acids. Trimming removed 4 bases at V and 0 bases at J, with 10 bases between. The CDR3 bases are TGCAGCGTTGGATTAACGGTAGCCAAAAACATTCAGTACTTC. This codes for CSVGLTVAKNIQYF. Drawing the rest from reference TRBV29-1 and TRBJ2-4, the complete variable domain is SAVISQKPSRDICQRGTSLTIQCQVDSQVTMMFWYRQQPGQSLTLIATANQGSEATYESGFVIDKFPISRPNLTFSTLTVSNMSPEDSSIYLCSVGLTVAKNIQYFGAGTRLSVL.

The J gene is TRBJ2-5, the V gene TRBV5-1, with 10 bases fitting TRBD1. The trim removed 7 bases at V and 3 bases at J, leaving 9 bases unmatched. Germline V lookup: CDR1 SGHRS, CDR2 YFSETQ. The CDR3 length is 15 residues. The CDR3 DNA reads TGCGCCAGCTTGGCCTACGGGACAGGGGAAGAGACCCAGTACTTC. This sequence encodes CASLAYGTGEETQYF. The full variable domain, its missing parts supplied by reference TRBV5-1 and TRBJ2-5, is KAGVTQTPRYLIKTRGQQVTLSCSPISGHRSVSWYQQTPGQGLQFLFEYFSETQRNKGNFPGRFSGRQFSNSRSEMNVSTLELGDSALYLCASLAYGTGEETQYFGPGTRLLVL.

The rearrangement joins TRBV10-3 to TRBJ2-7; D unclear. The CDR3 consists of 13 residues. V lost 4 bases and J 1 base, leaving 8 bases between the germline ends. Germline-derived CDR1 and CDR2 are ENHRY and SYGVKD. DNA for the CDR3: TGTGCCATCAGTGTAGACGTATCCTACGAGCAGTACTTC. The encoded protein is CAISVDVSYEQYF.

This clonotype has a count of ten or more. The gene calls are TRBV20-1 and TRBJ2-3; D is possibly TRBD2 (5 bases). Germline loops: CDR1 DFQATT, CDR2 SNEGSKA (reference sequence). This CDR3 is built from 13 residues. Trimming shortened V by 3 bases and J by 3 bases, and 10 bases separated the two germline ends. CDR3 region: CSASTRTTDTQYF. In nucleotides, the CDR3 is TGCAGTGCTAGTACTAGGACGACAGATACGCAGTATTTT.